This T cell receptor beta chain was sequenced during a study of cytomegalovirus exposure and HLA in healthy donors. Primers included in the PCR were 60 Vbeta and 13 Jbeta primers. TCRdb's table, derived via immunoSEQ multiplex PCR, lists solely in-frame clones and lacks some. The repertoire includes around 140,000 clones, 75% to 85% of them detected once, and 4.5% to 5.5% sits in the top ten. The CDR3 has 14 residues. Germline V CDR1 and CDR2: LGHNA, YSLEER. J lost 6 bases, V lost 1 base, and 4 bases had no gene match. This chain joins TRBV4-3 and TRBJ2-3; TRBD2 aligns across 7 bases. Sequenced: PBMCs. This sequence was found in a man aged 35-49 years in good health and CMV-seronegative. CDR3 bases: TGCGCCAGCAGCCAAGGACTAGCTTCGGATACGCAGTATTTT. It translates to CASSQGLASDTQYF.